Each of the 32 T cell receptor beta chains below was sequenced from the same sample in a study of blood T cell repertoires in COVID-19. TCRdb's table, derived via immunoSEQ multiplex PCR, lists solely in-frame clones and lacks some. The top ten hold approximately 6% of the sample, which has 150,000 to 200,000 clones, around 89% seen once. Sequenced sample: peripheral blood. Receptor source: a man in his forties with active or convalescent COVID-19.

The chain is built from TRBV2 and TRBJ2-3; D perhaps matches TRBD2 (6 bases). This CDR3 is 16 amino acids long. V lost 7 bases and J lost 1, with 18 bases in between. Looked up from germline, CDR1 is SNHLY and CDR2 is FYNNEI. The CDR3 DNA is TGTGCCAGCATGCCGGGAGAACTAGCCCGCACAGATACGCAGTATTTT. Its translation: CASMPGELARTDTQYF.

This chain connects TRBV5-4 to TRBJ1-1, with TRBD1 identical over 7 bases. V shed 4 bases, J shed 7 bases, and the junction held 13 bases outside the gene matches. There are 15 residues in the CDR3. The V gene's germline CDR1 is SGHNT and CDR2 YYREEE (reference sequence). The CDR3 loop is CASSRGSIDRDEAFF. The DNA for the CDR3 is TGTGCCAGCAGCCGTGGAAGTATCGACAGGGATGAAGCTTTCTTT.

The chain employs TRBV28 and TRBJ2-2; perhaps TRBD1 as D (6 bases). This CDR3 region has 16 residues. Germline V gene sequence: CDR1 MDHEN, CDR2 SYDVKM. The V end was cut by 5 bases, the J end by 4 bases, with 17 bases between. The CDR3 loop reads CASSPPRGFSTGELFF. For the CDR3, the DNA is TGTGCCAGCAGTCCCCCCAGGGGTTTCAGCACCGGGGAGCTGTTTTTT. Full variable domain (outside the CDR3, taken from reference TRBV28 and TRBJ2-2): DVKVTQSSRYLVKRTGEKVFLECVQDMDHENMFWYRQDPGLGLRLIYFSYDVKMKEKGDIPEGYSVSREKKERFSLILESASTNQTSMYLCASSPPRGFSTGELFFGEGSRLTVL.

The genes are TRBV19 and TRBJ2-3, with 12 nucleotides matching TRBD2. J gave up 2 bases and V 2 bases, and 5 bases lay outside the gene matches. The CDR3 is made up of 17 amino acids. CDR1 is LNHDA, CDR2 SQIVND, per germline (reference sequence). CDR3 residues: CASSISGLAGNTDTQYF. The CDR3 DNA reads TGTGCCAGTAGTATATCGGGACTAGCGGGTAACACAGATACGCAGTATTTT.

CDR3 nucleotide sequence: TGTGCCAGCAGGGAGACAGGGCCCTATGGCTACACCTTC. This sequence encodes CASRETGPYGYTF. V gene TRBV6-6 combines with J gene TRBJ1-2; 7 bases fit TRBD1. After removal of 6 bases from V and 4 bases from J, the junction contained 5 bases not matched to a gene. CDR1 and CDR2 (germline): MNHNY, SVGAGI (reference sequence). This CDR3 has 13 amino acids.

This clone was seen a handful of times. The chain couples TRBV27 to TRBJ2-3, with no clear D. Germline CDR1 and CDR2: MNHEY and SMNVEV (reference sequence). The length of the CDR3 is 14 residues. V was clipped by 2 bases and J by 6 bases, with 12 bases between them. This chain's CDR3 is CASSLGLNTDTQYF. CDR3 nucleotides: TGTGCCAGCAGTTTAGGGCTAAACACGGATACGCAGTATTTT.

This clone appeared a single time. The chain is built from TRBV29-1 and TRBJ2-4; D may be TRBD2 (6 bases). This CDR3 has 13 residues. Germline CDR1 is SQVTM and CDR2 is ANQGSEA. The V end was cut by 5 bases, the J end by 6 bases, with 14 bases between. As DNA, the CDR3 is TGCAGCGTTCTGGGGACTCGCTTAAACATTCAGTACTTC. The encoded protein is CSVLGTRLNIQYF. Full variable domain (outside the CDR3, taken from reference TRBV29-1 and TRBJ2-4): SAVISQKPSRDICQRGTSLTIQCQVDSQVTMMFWYRQQPGQSLTLIATANQGSEATYESGFVIDKFPISRPNLTFSTLTVSNMSPEDSSIYLCSVLGTRLNIQYFGAGTRLSVL.

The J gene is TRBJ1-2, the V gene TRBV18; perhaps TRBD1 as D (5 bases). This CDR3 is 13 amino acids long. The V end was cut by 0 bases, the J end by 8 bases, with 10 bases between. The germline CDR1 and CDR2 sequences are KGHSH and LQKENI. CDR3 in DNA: TGTGCCAGCTCACCACCCCAGGGCATCGGCTACACCTTC. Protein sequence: CASSPPQGIGYTF.

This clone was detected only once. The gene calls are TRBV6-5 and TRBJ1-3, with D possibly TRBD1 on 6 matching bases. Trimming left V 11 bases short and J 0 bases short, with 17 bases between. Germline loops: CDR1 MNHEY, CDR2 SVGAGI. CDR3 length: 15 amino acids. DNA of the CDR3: TGTGCCGCCCAAGGGGGACGAGGCTCTGGAAACACCATATATTTT. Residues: CAAQGGRGSGNTIYF.

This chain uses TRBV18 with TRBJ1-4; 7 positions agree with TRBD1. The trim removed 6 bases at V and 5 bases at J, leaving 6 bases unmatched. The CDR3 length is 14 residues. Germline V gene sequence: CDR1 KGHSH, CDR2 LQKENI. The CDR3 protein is CASSSGTVNEKLFF. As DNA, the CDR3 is TGTGCCAGCTCTTCCGGGACAGTGAATGAAAAACTGTTTTTT.

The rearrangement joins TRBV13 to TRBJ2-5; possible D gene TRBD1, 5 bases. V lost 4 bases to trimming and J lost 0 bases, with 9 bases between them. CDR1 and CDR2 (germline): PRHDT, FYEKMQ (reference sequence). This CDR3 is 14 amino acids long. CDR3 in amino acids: CASSSRQHQETQYF. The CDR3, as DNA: TGTGCCAGCAGCTCAAGACAGCACCAAGAGACCCAGTACTTC.

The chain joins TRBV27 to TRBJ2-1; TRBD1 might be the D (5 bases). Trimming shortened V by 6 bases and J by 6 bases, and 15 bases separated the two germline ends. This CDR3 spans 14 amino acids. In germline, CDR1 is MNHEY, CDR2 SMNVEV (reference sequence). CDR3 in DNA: TGTGCCAGCAGGGGAAGAGACAGACTCAATGAGCAGTTCTTC. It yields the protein CASRGRDRLNEQFF.

The CDR3 coding sequence is TGTGCCAGCACCGCGGGGGGCACGAACACTGAAGCTTTCTTT. As protein: CASTAGGTNTEAFF. The chain has TRBV5-6 and TRBJ1-1; D is possibly TRBD1 (6 bases). Trimming removed 6 bases from V and 1 base from J, with 13 bases in between. The CDR3 loop spans 14 amino acids. Per germline, CDR1 SGHDT and CDR2 YYEEEE.

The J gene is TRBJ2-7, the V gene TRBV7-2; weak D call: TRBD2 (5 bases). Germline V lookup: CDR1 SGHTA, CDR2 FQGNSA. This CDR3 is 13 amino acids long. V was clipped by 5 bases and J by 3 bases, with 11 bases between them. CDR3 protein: CASSLRVGYEQYF. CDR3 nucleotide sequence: TGTGCCAGCAGCCTGAGGGTGGGCTACGAGCAGTACTTC.

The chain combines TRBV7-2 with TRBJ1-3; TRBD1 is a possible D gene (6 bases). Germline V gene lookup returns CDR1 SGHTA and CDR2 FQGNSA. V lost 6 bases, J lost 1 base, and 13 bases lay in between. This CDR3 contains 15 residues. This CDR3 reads CASSSRGFSGNTIYF. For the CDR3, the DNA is TGTGCCAGCAGTTCCAGGGGTTTTTCTGGAAACACCATATATTTT.

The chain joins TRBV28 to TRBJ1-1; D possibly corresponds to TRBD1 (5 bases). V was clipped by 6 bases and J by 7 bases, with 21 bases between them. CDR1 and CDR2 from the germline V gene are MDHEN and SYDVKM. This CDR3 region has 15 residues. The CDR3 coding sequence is TGTGCCAGCAGCCCATTGCCGATGACCGACAGTGAAGCTTTCTTT. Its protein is CASSPLPMTDSEAFF.

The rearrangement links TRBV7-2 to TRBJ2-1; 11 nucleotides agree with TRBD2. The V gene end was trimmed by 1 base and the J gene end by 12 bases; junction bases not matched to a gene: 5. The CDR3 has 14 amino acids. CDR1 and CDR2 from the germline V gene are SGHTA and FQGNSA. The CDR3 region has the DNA TGTGCCAGCAGCTTAGGACTAGCGGGGTTGTGGCAGTTCTTC. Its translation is CASSLGLAGLWQFF.

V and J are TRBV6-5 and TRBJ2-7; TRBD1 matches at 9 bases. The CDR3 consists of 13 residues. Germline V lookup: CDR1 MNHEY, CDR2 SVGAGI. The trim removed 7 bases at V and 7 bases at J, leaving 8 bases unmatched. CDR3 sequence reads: CASTTDRGGEQYF. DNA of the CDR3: TGTGCCAGCACCACAGACAGGGGGGGAGAGCAGTACTTC.

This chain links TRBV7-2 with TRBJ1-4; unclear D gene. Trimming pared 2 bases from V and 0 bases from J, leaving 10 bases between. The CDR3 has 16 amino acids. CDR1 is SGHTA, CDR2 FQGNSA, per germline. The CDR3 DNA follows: TGTGCCAGCAGCTTAAAGTCCTATCCAACTAATGAAAAACTGTTTTTT. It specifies CASSLKSYPTNEKLFF.

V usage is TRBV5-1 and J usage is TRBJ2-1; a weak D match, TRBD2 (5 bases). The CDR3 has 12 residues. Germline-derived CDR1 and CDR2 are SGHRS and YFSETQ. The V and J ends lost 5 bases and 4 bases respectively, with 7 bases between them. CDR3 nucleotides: TGCGCCAGCAGACTAGAATACAATGAGCAGTTCTTC. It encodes CASRLEYNEQFF.

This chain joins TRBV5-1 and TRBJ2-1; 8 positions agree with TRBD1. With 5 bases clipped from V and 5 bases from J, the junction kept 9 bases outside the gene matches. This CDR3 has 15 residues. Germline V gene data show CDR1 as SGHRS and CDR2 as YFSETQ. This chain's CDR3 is CASRIGTGANNEQFF. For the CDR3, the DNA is TGCGCCAGCAGGATTGGGACAGGAGCCAACAATGAGCAGTTCTTC.

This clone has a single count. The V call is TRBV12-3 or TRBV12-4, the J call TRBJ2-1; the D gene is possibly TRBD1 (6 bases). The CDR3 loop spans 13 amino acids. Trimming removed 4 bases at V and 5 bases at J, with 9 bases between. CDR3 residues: CASSSRGNNEQFF. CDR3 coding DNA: TGTGCCAGCAGTTCTAGGGGGAACAATGAGCAGTTCTTC.

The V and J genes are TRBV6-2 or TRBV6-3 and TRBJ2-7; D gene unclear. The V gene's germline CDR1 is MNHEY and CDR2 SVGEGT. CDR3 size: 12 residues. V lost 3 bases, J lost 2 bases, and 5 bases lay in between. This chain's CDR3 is CASSYNPYEQYF. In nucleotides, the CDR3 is TGTGCCAGCAGTTATAATCCCTACGAGCAGTACTTC.

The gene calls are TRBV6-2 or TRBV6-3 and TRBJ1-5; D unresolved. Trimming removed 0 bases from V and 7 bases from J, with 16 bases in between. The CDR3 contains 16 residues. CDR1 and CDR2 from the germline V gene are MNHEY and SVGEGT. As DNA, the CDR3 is TGTGCCAGCAGTTACTCGAAAGGGAGTGGGGTACAGCCCCAGCATTTT. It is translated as CASSYSKGSGVQPQHF.

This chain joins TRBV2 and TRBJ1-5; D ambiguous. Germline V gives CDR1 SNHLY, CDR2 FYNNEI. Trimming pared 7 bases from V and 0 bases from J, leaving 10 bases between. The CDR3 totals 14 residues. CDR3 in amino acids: CASIQNPSNQPQHF. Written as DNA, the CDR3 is TGTGCCAGCATCCAGAATCCTAGCAATCAGCCCCAGCATTTT.

CDR3 sequence: CASSSAVTGLYQPQHF. CDR3 nucleotides: TGTGCCAGCAGTTCCGCGGTTACAGGGCTTTATCAGCCCCAGCATTTT. The chain carries TRBV28 and TRBJ1-5, with D maybe TRBD1 (6 bases). Trimming stripped 4 bases from V and 5 bases from J, with 18 bases between. The germline V gene encodes CDR1 MDHEN and CDR2 SYDVKM. CDR3 length: 16 residues.

For the CDR3, the DNA is TGTGCCAGCAGCTTACAGGGGGCCTGGGGCACTGAAGCTTTCTTT. Translated: CASSLQGAWGTEAFF. This sequence joins TRBV7-2 and TRBJ1-1, with 8 nucleotides matching TRBD1. There are 15 residues in the CDR3. After removal of 2 bases from V and 4 bases from J, the junction contained 6 bases not matched to a gene. Germline V lookup: CDR1 SGHTA, CDR2 FQGNSA. The whole variable domain, filled in from reference TRBV7-2 and TRBJ1-1, reads GAGVSQSPSNKVTEKGKDVELRCDPISGHTALYWYRQSLGQGLEFLIYFQGNSAPDKSGLPSDRFSAERTGGSVSTLTIQRTQQEDSAVYLCASSLQGAWGTEAFFGQGTRLTVV.

The CDR3 region is CASRSTSGTREQYF. Here the CDR3 DNA reads TGTGCCAGCAGGTCAACTAGCGGGACGCGGGAGCAGTACTTC. This rearrangement joins TRBV27 to TRBJ2-7, with 10 bases that match TRBD2. This CDR3 contains 14 residues. The germline V gene encodes CDR1 MNHEY and CDR2 SMNVEV (reference sequence). After removal of 6 bases from V and 7 bases from J, the junction contained 9 bases not matched to a gene.

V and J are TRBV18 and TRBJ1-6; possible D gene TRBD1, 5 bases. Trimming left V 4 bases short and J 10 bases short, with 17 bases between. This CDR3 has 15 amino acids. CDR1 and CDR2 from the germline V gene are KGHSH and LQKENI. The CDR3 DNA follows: TGTGCCAGCTCACTTAAGACAGAATCCTTGTCACCCCTCCACTTT. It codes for CASSLKTESLSPLHF.

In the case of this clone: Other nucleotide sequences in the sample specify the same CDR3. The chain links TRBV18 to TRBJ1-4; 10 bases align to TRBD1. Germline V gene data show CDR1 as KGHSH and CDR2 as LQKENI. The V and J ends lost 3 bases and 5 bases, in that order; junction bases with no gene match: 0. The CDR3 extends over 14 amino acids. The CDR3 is CASSPGQGNEKLFF. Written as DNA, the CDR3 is TGTGCCAGCTCACCGGGACAGGGGAATGAAAAACTGTTTTTT.

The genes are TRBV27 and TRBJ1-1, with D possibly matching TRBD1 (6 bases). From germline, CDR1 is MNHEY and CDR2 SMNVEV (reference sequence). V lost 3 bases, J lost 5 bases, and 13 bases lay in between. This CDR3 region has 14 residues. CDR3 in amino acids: CASSFSRGGTEAFF. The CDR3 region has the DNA TGTGCCAGCAGTTTCTCCAGGGGTGGTACTGAAGCTTTCTTT.

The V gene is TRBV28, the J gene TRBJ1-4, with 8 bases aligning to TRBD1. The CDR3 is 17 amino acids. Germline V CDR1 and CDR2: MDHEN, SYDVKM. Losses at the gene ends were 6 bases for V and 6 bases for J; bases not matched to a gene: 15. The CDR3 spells CASRETQGARRYEKLFF. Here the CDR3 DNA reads TGTGCCAGCAGGGAAACGCAGGGGGCCCGGCGTTATGAAAAACTGTTTTTT.